This TCR beta chain was sequenced during a study of blood T cell repertoires in COVID-19. The wider study: Whether acute or convalescent, the COVID-19 samples came from the United States, Italy and Spain.

This CDR3 contains 16 residues. After removal of 4 bases from V and 1 base from J, the junction contained 9 bases not matched to a gene. CDR1 is SGHTA and CDR2 is FQGNSA in the germline V gene. Repertoires were generated with immunoSEQ multiplex PCR, while TCRdb's copy carries only in-frame clones and drops some. This sample has roughly 250,000 clones, with 70% to 85% found just once. Sequenced material: peripheral blood. This receptor was taken from a woman aged 80 or older with acute or convalescent COVID-19. The rearrangement links TRBV7-2 to TRBJ1-1, with 7 bases lining up with TRBD1. CDR3: CASSSLTGPENTEAFF. CDR3 in DNA: TGTGCCAGCAGCTCTCTGACAGGGCCGGAGAACACTGAAGCTTTCTTT. Complete variable domain (other parts from reference TRBV7-2 and TRBJ1-1): GAGVSQSPSNKVTEKGKDVELRCDPISGHTALYWYRQSLGQGLEFLIYFQGNSAPDKSGLPSDRFSAERTGGSVSTLTIQRTQQEDSAVYLCASSSLTGPENTEAFFGQGTRLTVV.